The 32 T cell receptor beta chains presented below share a single source sample, sequenced in a study of T cell responses to AZD1222 COVID-19 vaccine. Sequencing was performed with immunoSEQ multiplex PCR; in TCRdb, only in-frame clones are kept and a portion is missing. The data show roughly 110,000 clones, with roughly 90% seen just once and about 6.6% held by the top ten. The source material was peripheral blood, sampled on day 0 of AZD1222 vaccination. All receptors come from an adult in good health.

This clone was observed a single time. This chain uses TRBV6-6 with TRBJ1-5; D call uncertain. V lost 10 bases to trimming and J lost 3 bases, with 16 bases between them. The germline CDR1 and CDR2 sequences are MNHNY and SVGAGI (reference sequence). The CDR3 runs to 14 residues. The CDR3 DNA follows: TGTGCCACCGGAGTGGGGTTTGACAATCAGCCCCAGCATTTT. Protein sequence: CATGVGFDNQPQHF.

This rearrangement joins TRBV11-1 to TRBJ2-7; 8 positions agree with TRBD1. Germline lookup yields CDR1 SGHAT and CDR2 FQDESV (reference sequence). With 4 bases clipped from V and 2 bases from J, the junction kept 7 bases outside the gene matches. The CDR3 length is 15 residues. This chain's CDR3 is CASSSRQGSPYEQYF. The CDR3 region has the DNA TGTGCCAGCAGCTCCCGACAGGGGAGTCCCTACGAGCAGTACTTC.

This rearrangement joins TRBV5-4 to TRBJ2-1; 9 bases are a match to TRBD1. CDR3 length: 16 amino acids. Germline loops: CDR1 SGHNT, CDR2 YYREEE (reference sequence). Unmatched junction bases numbered 9, after V lost 4 bases and J lost 4 bases. This CDR3 is CASSKLDRGPYNEQFF. The CDR3, as DNA: TGTGCCAGCAGCAAATTGGACAGGGGCCCTTACAATGAGCAGTTCTTC.

This clone showed up just once. This chain connects TRBV5-6 to TRBJ1-2; D is unclear. V was clipped by 4 bases and J by 0 bases, with 22 bases between them. The CDR3 sequence is 18 residues long. Germline V gene data show CDR1 as SGHDT and CDR2 as YYEEEE. CDR3 DNA sequence: TGTGCCAGCAGCCTCGCAGGTGATCGACCGAGGACTAACTATGGCTACACCTTC. Translation gives CASSLAGDRPRTNYGYTF.

V and J are TRBV5-4 and TRBJ2-6; D is perhaps TRBD1 or TRBD2 (5 bases each). The CDR3 consists of 17 residues. The germline V gene encodes CDR1 SGHNT and CDR2 YYREEE (reference sequence). Trimming shortened V by 0 bases and J by 0 bases, and 10 bases separated the two germline ends. In nucleotides, the CDR3 is TGTGCCAGCAGCTTGGGAGGGGCGTTCTCTGGGGCCAACGTCCTGACTTTC. Translating it yields CASSLGGAFSGANVLTF.

This clone was detected only a few times. The gene calls are TRBV4-3 and TRBJ2-3, with 8 bases fitting TRBD1. Trimming at V came to 4 bases and at J to 9 bases, leaving 9 bases not matched to a gene. Per the germline V gene, CDR1 is LGHNA and CDR2 is YSLEER. The CDR3 is 14 amino acids. The CDR3 spells CASSPTLTGDTQYF. In DNA, the CDR3 is TGCGCCAGCAGCCCAACATTGACAGGGGACACGCAGTATTTT.

The rearrangement uses TRBV19 and TRBJ1-2; weak D call: TRBD1 (6 bases). The germline V and J ends were trimmed by 8 bases and 4 bases, with 20 bases remaining between them. This CDR3 is built from 15 residues. Germline loops: CDR1 LNHDA, CDR2 SQIVND (reference sequence). CDR3 DNA: TGTGCCAGTGCGCGCGGGGGGGGCGCCGGCTATGGCTACACCTTC. Protein: CASARGGGAGYGYTF.

This sequence joins TRBV3-1 (or the pseudogene TRBV3-2) and TRBJ2-2; the match to TRBD2 covers 9 bases. V trimming: 0 bases; J trimming: 4 bases; junction bases outside the gene matches: 9. The CDR3 covers 18 residues. The germline gives CDR1 LGHDT, CDR2 YNNKEL (reference sequence). CDR3 region: CASSQDLGAGGPTGELFF. The CDR3 DNA sequence: TGTGCCAGCAGCCAAGATCTTGGAGCGGGAGGACCCACCGGGGAGCTGTTTTTT.

The chain has TRBV27 and TRBJ1-3; D is ambiguous. Germline lookup yields CDR1 MNHEY and CDR2 SMNVEV (reference sequence). Trimming stripped 8 bases from V and 4 bases from J, with 18 bases between. The length of the CDR3 is 15 residues. The CDR3 coding sequence is TGTGCCAGCGCCCTTGGTCCAGGCAGAGGAAACACCATATATTTT. Its translation: CASALGPGRGNTIYF.

This chain links TRBV7-9 with TRBJ1-4; D gene uncertain. V lost 0 bases, J lost 4 bases, and 6 bases lay in between. The germline V gene encodes CDR1 SEHNR and CDR2 FQNEAQ (reference sequence). The CDR3 has 14 residues. The CDR3 DNA follows: TGTGCCAGCAGCTTAGCTTACGGTAATGAAAAACTGTTTTTT. Its translation is CASSLAYGNEKLFF.

The CDR3 spells CASSELDEQYF. CDR3 sequence (DNA): TGTGCCAGCAGTGAACTGGACGAGCAGTACTTC. The J gene is TRBJ2-7, the V gene TRBV6-1; no definite D call. Germline assignment: CDR1 MNHNS and CDR2 SASEGT. Deletions cut 2 bases from V and 5 bases from J, with 4 bases between. The CDR3 is 11 residues long.

The V gene is TRBV5-8, the J gene TRBJ1-2; tentative D call: TRBD1 (5 bases). Germline CDR1 reads SGHTS; CDR2 reads YDEGEE. The CDR3 sequence is 15 residues long. V lost 4 bases to trimming and J lost 4 bases, with 17 bases between them. The CDR3 nucleotides are TGTGCCAGCAGCCCTGGGGGGATACTAGTCTATGGCTACACCTTC. Protein: CASSPGGILVYGYTF.

The chain combines TRBV27 with TRBJ2-4; 11 bases line up with TRBD1. The trim removed 6 bases at V and 8 bases at J, leaving 6 bases unmatched. The CDR3 has 14 residues. Germline CDR1 MNHEY, CDR2 SMNVEV (reference sequence). In DNA, the CDR3 is TGTGCCAGCAGCCCCGGACAGGGGGCGGACATTCAGTACTTC. Translating gives CASSPGQGADIQYF.

V gene TRBV23-1 combines with J gene TRBJ1-5; D not certain. TRBV23-1 is noted as an ORF with a role that remains uncertain. The CDR3 runs to 15 residues. The ends were cut back, 0 bases at V and 7 bases at J, with 13 bases in the middle. CDR3 protein: CASSQSYLTPQPQHF. The CDR3 coding sequence is TGCGCCAGCAGTCAATCGTATCTGACCCCCCAGCCCCAGCATTTT.

The count of this clone is one. This sequence joins TRBV4-1 and TRBJ1-4; TRBD1 is a possible D gene (6 bases). V lost 3 bases, J lost 7 bases, and 15 bases lay in between. This CDR3 is 15 amino acids long. Germline CDR1 MGHRA, CDR2 YSYEKL. DNA for the CDR3: TGCGCCAGCAGCCATAACAGGGATCGAACTGAAAAACTGTTTTTT. This encodes CASSHNRDRTEKLFF.

The gene calls are TRBV5-6 and TRBJ1-5, with D unresolved. Trimming took 0 bases from V and 5 from J, leaving 12 bases between them. Germline V gives CDR1 SGHDT, CDR2 YYEEEE. This CDR3 has 15 residues. The chain's CDR3 is CASSLGQLHDQPQHF. For the CDR3, the DNA is TGTGCCAGCAGCTTGGGGCAGCTCCACGATCAGCCCCAGCATTTT.

In the case of this clone: Germline is not matched at one junction end, which may reflect a read error. The chain carries TRBV6-4 and TRBJ1-2; TRBD1 matches 8 bases. CDR3 size: 14 residues. Germline loops: CDR1 MRHNA, CDR2 SNTAGT. CDR3 nucleotides: TGTGCCAGCAGTGACGAAGGACAGGGTTATGACTACACCTTC. Its translation is CASSDEGQGYDYTF.

Only one count was recorded for this clone. V gene TRBV27 combines with J gene TRBJ1-1; tentatively, D is TRBD1 (6 bases). V was trimmed by 4 bases and J by 4 bases, leaving 10 bases between them. The CDR3 totals 13 residues. Germline CDR1 MNHEY, CDR2 SMNVEV (reference sequence). In nucleotides, the CDR3 is TGTGCCAGCAGTTACAGGGCTTTCACTGAAGCTTTCTTT. This sequence encodes CASSYRAFTEAFF.

The chain carries TRBV5-1 and TRBJ2-1; D assignment may be TRBD1 or TRBD2 (5 bases each). The V end lost 8 bases, the J end lost 8 bases, and 20 bases lay between the germline ends. CDR3 length: 14 residues. CDR1 is SGHRS and CDR2 is YFSETQ in the germline V gene. CDR3 sequence (DNA): TGCGCCAGTACAAGGGACGGGGATTGGGATGAGCAGTTCTTC. It encodes CASTRDGDWDEQFF.

The rearrangement joins TRBV6-5 to TRBJ1-2, with D tentatively TRBD1 (5 bases). This CDR3 has 13 amino acids. Germline V gives CDR1 MNHEY, CDR2 SVGAGI. V lost 2 bases to trimming and J lost 4 bases, with 8 bases between them. This chain's CDR3 is CASSYRGLYGYTF. The CDR3 nucleotides are TGTGCCAGCAGTTACAGGGGTCTCTATGGCTACACCTTC.

This clone showed up just once. The V and J genes are TRBV5-1 and TRBJ2-3; maybe TRBD2 (6 bases). Germline CDR1 is SGHRS and CDR2 is YFSETQ. The CDR3 totals 16 residues. Trimming pared 1 base from V and 6 bases from J, leaving 18 bases between. The CDR3 DNA reads as TGCGCCAGCAGCTTGAACGGGCTAGCGAGTGCGGATACGCAGTATTTT. It encodes CASSLNGLASADTQYF.

The CDR3 DNA reads as TGTGCCAGCAGCAATGCCGGACAGGGTTACAATTCACCCCTCCACTTT. This encodes CASSNAGQGYNSPLHF. The chain is built from TRBV5-4 and TRBJ1-6, with TRBD1 identical over 8 bases. Germline trimming cut 4 bases from V and 7 bases from J; bases unmatched to any gene: 10. Germline CDR1 and CDR2: SGHNT and YYREEE (reference sequence). The CDR3 sequence is 16 residues long.

DNA of the CDR3: TGTGCCAGCAGCTCGGGACTAGCGGGGGACAATGAGCAGTTCTTC. This sequence encodes CASSSGLAGDNEQFF. The chain couples TRBV9 to TRBJ2-1; 14 bases line up with TRBD2. Trimming at V came to 4 bases and at J to 5 bases, leaving 2 bases not matched to a gene. Germline V CDR1 and CDR2: SGDLS, YYNGEE. There are 15 residues in the CDR3.

The CDR3 bases are TGTGCCAGCAGCCCCTCGGGCGGACTGACCTACGAGCAGTACTTC. Translating gives CASSPSGGLTYEQYF. The rearrangement joins TRBV7-2 to TRBJ2-7; TRBD2 might be the D (5 bases). This CDR3 comprises 15 residues. The germline V and J ends were trimmed by 5 bases and 2 bases, with 16 bases remaining between them. Germline CDR1 SGHTA, CDR2 FQGNSA. Filled out from reference TRBV7-2 and TRBJ2-7, the complete variable domain reads GAGVSQSPSNKVTEKGKDVELRCDPISGHTALYWYRQSLGQGLEFLIYFQGNSAPDKSGLPSDRFSAERTGGSVSTLTIQRTQQEDSAVYLCASSPSGGLTYEQYFGPGTRLTVT.

The J gene is TRBJ2-7, the V gene TRBV19, with TRBD1 identical over 8 bases. With V trimmed by 3 bases and J by 3 bases, 1 base remained unmatched. Germline V gives CDR1 LNHDA, CDR2 SQIVND (reference sequence). This CDR3 contains 13 residues. The CDR3 reads CASSIGQGYEQYF. The DNA of the CDR3 is TGTGCCAGTAGTATCGGACAGGGCTACGAGCAGTACTTC.

The V call is TRBV11-2, the J call TRBJ2-7; D gene unclear. Per germline, CDR1 SGHAT and CDR2 FQNNGV. V lost 0 bases, J lost 4 bases, and 16 bases lay in between. CDR3 length: 16 residues. The CDR3 coding sequence is TGTGCCAGCAGCTTAGATCGGGTCTCTTTGCATTACGAGCAGTACTTC. Translating it yields CASSLDRVSLHYEQYF. Supplemented by reference TRBV11-2 and TRBJ2-7, the full variable domain reads EAGVAQSPRYKIIEKRQSVAFWCNPISGHATLYWYQQILGQGPKLLIQFQNNGVVDDSQLPKDRFSAERLKGVDSTLKIQPAKLEDSAVYLCASSLDRVSLHYEQYFGPGTRLTVT.

V is TRBV7-2 and J is TRBJ2-5; 8 nucleotides align to TRBD2. CDR3 size: 14 residues. Germline-derived CDR1 and CDR2 are SGHTA and FQGNSA. J gave up 5 bases and V 2 bases, and 4 bases lay outside the gene matches. CDR3 bases: TGTGCCAGCAGCTTACAGCGGGAGTTTGAGACCCAGTACTTC. Amino acids: CASSLQREFETQYF.

V and J are TRBV19 and TRBJ2-3, with 7 bases fitting TRBD1. This CDR3 has 19 residues. J lost 12 bases, V lost 5 bases, and 29 bases had no gene match. Germline CDR1 reads LNHDA; CDR2 reads SQIVND (reference sequence). The CDR3 loop is CASSPPSTRDRVLGRGQYF. The CDR3 DNA follows: TGTGCCAGTAGTCCTCCCTCAACCCGAGACAGGGTTCTTGGGCGAGGTCAGTATTTT. Together with reference TRBV19 and TRBJ2-3, the CDR3 gives the full variable domain: DGGITQSPKYLFRKEGQNVTLSCEQNLNHDAMYWYRQDPGQGLRLIYYSQIVNDFQKGDIAEGYSVSREKKESFPLTVTSAQKNPTAFYLCASSPPSTRDRVLGRGQYFGPGTRLTVL.

The rearrangement links TRBV6-4 to TRBJ2-1; tentative D call: TRBD1 (5 bases). Trimming pared 0 bases from V and 7 bases from J, leaving 7 bases between. This CDR3 spans 13 amino acids. Germline CDR1 MRHNA, CDR2 SNTAGT. The CDR3 spells CASSDSNRNEQFF. DNA of the CDR3: TGTGCCAGCAGTGACTCGAACAGGAATGAGCAGTTCTTC.

J is TRBJ2-7 and V is TRBV3-1 (or the pseudogene TRBV3-2), with 9 positions matching TRBD2. J lost 3 bases, V lost 6 bases, and 6 bases had no gene match. The CDR3 runs to 14 residues. Germline CDR1 and CDR2: LGHDT and YNNKEL (reference sequence). The CDR3 protein is CASRPSGASYEQYF. CDR3 sequence (DNA): TGTGCCAGCAGACCTAGCGGGGCCAGCTACGAGCAGTACTTC.

The chain links TRBV2 to TRBJ2-7, with D perhaps matching TRBD1 or TRBD2 (6 bases each). Per the germline V gene, CDR1 is SNHLY and CDR2 is FYNNEI. This CDR3 comprises 12 residues. V lost 8 bases and J 3 bases, leaving 11 bases between the germline ends. The CDR3 sequence is CASGGTLYEQYF. The CDR3 region has the DNA TGTGCCAGCGGCGGGACACTCTACGAGCAGTACTTC.

The gene calls are TRBV9 and TRBJ1-1, with TRBD1 matching over 9 bases. This CDR3 is built from 15 residues. Trimming took 1 base from V and 3 from J; bases not matched to a gene: 4. Germline CDR1 reads SGDLS; CDR2 reads YYNGEE. The CDR3 loop is CASSVLTGGHTEAFF. The CDR3 coding sequence is TGTGCCAGCAGCGTACTCACAGGGGGCCACACTGAAGCTTTCTTT.